These 14 T cell receptor beta chains came from one sample sequenced in a study of OX40 agonist ivuxolimab in advanced cancers. The assay was immunoSEQ multiplex PCR, and TCRdb's table has in-frame clones only and misses some. This sample has some 78,000 clones, with 92% found just once. Here the sequenced sample was CD4+ or CD8+ T cells sorted from blood, taken in a trial of the OX40 agonist ivuxolimab. Receptor source: an adult with an advanced solid tumor such as melanoma, head and neck, liver or kidney cancer.

The rearrangement uses TRBV7-2 and TRBJ1-2, with D perhaps matching TRBD1 (6 bases). The CDR3 is made up of 18 amino acids. Per the germline V gene, CDR1 is SGHTA and CDR2 is FQGNSA. Trimming stripped 4 bases from V and 0 bases from J, with 21 bases between. This CDR3 reads CASSSYPEGGKANYGYTF. The CDR3 DNA reads as TGTGCCAGCAGCTCCTACCCCGAGGGGGGCAAGGCTAACTATGGCTACACCTTC.

V usage is TRBV30 and J usage is TRBJ1-6; TRBD1 matches 10 bases. This CDR3 is 15 amino acids long. Germline-derived CDR1 and CDR2 are GTSNPN and SVGIG (reference sequence). With 0 bases clipped from V and 8 bases from J, the junction kept 4 bases outside the gene matches. For the CDR3, the DNA is TGTGCCTGGAGTGTCCTGACAGGGGGCGATTCACCCCTCCACTTT. This gives the protein CAWSVLTGGDSPLHF. Using reference TRBV30 and TRBJ1-6 for the parts outside the CDR3, the full variable domain is SQTIHQWPATLVQPVGSPLSLECTVEGTSNPNLYWYRQAAGRGLQLLFYSVGIGQISSEVPQNLSASRPQDRQFILSSKKLLLSDSGFYLCAWSVLTGGDSPLHFGNGTRLTVT.

This clone was picked up one time. The rearrangement links TRBV4-2 to TRBJ2-1; maybe TRBD2 (6 bases). CDR1 and CDR2 (germline): LGHNA, YNFKEQ. This CDR3 region has 16 residues. V lost 4 bases to trimming and J lost 9 bases, with 22 bases between them. The CDR3 protein is CASSLHRDLPQSEQFF. Written as DNA, the CDR3 is TGTGCCAGCAGCCTTCACCGGGACTTACCCCAAAGTGAGCAGTTCTTC.

The chain carries TRBV5-1 and TRBJ2-3; perhaps TRBD1 as D (5 bases). Germline-derived CDR1 and CDR2 are SGHRS and YFSETQ. V dropped 4 bases and J dropped 6 bases, with 18 bases sitting between them. CDR3 length: 15 amino acids. The CDR3 sequence: CASSTQRGPGDTQYF. The CDR3 DNA follows: TGCGCCAGCAGCACCCAAAGGGGCCCCGGGGATACGCAGTATTTT.

The chain carries TRBV19 and TRBJ1-5; D possibly corresponds to TRBD1 (6 bases). V lost 3 bases and J lost 2, with 8 bases in between. This CDR3 contains 14 residues. CDR1 and CDR2 from the germline V gene are LNHDA and SQIVND (reference sequence). CDR3 sequence: CASSMTGGNQPQHF. CDR3 DNA: TGTGCCAGTAGTATGACAGGCGGCAATCAGCCCCAGCATTTT.

The gene calls are TRBV2 and TRBJ2-1; the match to TRBD1 covers 9 bases. The ends lost 5 bases at V and 9 bases at J; junction bases unmatched: 8. The germline CDR1 and CDR2 sequences are SNHLY and FYNNEI. This CDR3 spans 14 amino acids. The CDR3 sequence is CASSPRTGAIEQFF. CDR3 DNA: TGTGCCAGCAGTCCCCGGACAGGGGCGATTGAGCAGTTCTTC.

The chain has TRBV11-2 and TRBJ2-7, with TRBD2 identical over 7 bases. CDR3 length: 13 residues. V was clipped by 6 bases and J by 2 bases; unmatched bases: 4. The V gene's germline CDR1 is SGHAT and CDR2 FQNNGV. Here the CDR3 DNA reads TGTGCCAGCAGACCCAGCGGGGCCTACGAGCAGTACTTC. This codes for CASRPSGAYEQYF.

Written as DNA, the CDR3 is TGTGCCAGCAGTGAATCCGGGGAGGCCTGGGAGACCCAGTACTTC. Translation: CASSESGEAWETQYF. The chain carries TRBV6-1 and TRBJ2-5; perhaps TRBD2 as D (6 bases). The germline V gene has CDR1 MNHNS and CDR2 SASEGT. The CDR3 runs to 15 residues. V lost 2 bases and J lost 5, with 15 bases in between.

This rearrangement joins TRBV10-2 to TRBJ1-1, with a possible D match to TRBD1 (5 bases). Per germline, CDR1 WSHSY and CDR2 SAAADI. The length of the CDR3 is 13 residues. V was pared by 3 bases and J by 5 bases, with 10 bases between. The CDR3 DNA is TGCGCCAGCAGTGACAGAGAGGGGACTGAAGCTTTCTTT. This encodes CASSDREGTEAFF.

This chain connects TRBV2 to TRBJ1-5; D unresolved. This CDR3 region has 17 residues. Trimming took 3 bases from V and 7 from J, leaving 22 bases between them. Germline V gene data show CDR1 as SNHLY and CDR2 as FYNNEI. The CDR3 DNA reads TGTGCCAGCAGTGACTATCTATGGGGAATGACGGGACAGCCCCAGCATTTT. Its translation: CASSDYLWGMTGQPQHF.

The chain is built from TRBV6-5 and TRBJ1-2, with TRBD1 identical over 7 bases. In germline, CDR1 is MNHEY, CDR2 SVGAGI. This CDR3 spans 13 amino acids. With V trimmed by 7 bases and J by 5 bases, 7 bases remained unmatched. In nucleotides, the CDR3 is TGTGCCAGCACTACCGGGACAGCGTATGGCTACACCTTC. Its protein is CASTTGTAYGYTF.

This chain uses TRBV7-9 with TRBJ2-5, with 9 bases matching TRBD1. With 3 bases clipped from V and 5 bases from J, the junction kept 4 bases outside the gene matches. The CDR3 runs to 14 residues. Germline-derived CDR1 and CDR2 are SEHNR and FQNEAQ (reference sequence). The CDR3 DNA sequence: TGTGCCAGCAGCTTCACAGGGGGCTCGGAGACCCAGTACTTC. This codes for CASSFTGGSETQYF.

This clone has just one count. The chain recombines TRBV5-5 with TRBJ2-5; either TRBD1 or TRBD2 may supply D (5 bases each). Germline V CDR1 and CDR2: SGHKS, YYEKEE (reference sequence). Deletions cut 2 bases from V and 5 bases from J, with 13 bases between. This CDR3 is built from 14 residues. The CDR3 sequence: CASSFSGRDETQYF. The CDR3 DNA reads TGTGCCAGCAGCTTTTCCGGCAGGGACGAGACCCAGTACTTC.

The chain employs TRBV19 and TRBJ2-5; no definite D call. Looked up from germline, CDR1 is LNHDA and CDR2 is SQIVND (reference sequence). V shed 0 bases and J shed 2 bases, with 4 bases lying between them. The CDR3 contains 13 residues. CDR3 DNA sequence: TGTGCCAGTAGTATAGACAGACAAGAGACCCAGTACTTC. Protein sequence: CASSIDRQETQYF.